The entry below gives a single T cell receptor (beta chain) sequence along with its context. These data are taken from a study of T cells expressing NK-cell markers. TCRdb reprocessed the 5' RACE reads and keeps a single row for each CDR3 protein, giving no DNA. Reported are about 390,000 distinct CDR3 sequences; the ten largest clones contain about 11%. The germline gives CDR1 PRHDT, CDR2 FYEKMQ (reference sequence). This CDR3 spans 16 amino acids. The receptor's source is a woman aged 45-65 years in good health. Source material: blood T cells: a sorted CD56 or NKG2C T cell subset, CD4+ or CD8+ T cells, or bulk PBMC T cells (not recorded which). This chain links TRBV13 with TRBJ1-1; no DNA is available, so the TRBD1 call from TCRdb remains unchecked. CDR3 in amino acids: CASSLLLGTGYAEAFF.